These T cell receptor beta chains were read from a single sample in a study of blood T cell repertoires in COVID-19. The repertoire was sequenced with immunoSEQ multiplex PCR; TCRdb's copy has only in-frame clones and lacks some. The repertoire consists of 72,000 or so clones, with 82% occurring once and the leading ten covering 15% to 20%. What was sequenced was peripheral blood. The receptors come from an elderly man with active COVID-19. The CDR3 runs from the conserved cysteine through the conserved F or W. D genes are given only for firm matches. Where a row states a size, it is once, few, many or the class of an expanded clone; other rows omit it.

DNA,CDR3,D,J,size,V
TGCGCCAGCAGCTTGGGGCGGGAGGAAGATACGCAGTATTTT,CASSLGREEDTQYF,TRBD2,TRBJ2-3,.,TRBV5-1
TGTGCCAGCTCACCAGCACGGAGGGTGAACACTGAAGCTTTCTTT,CASSPARRVNTEAFF,.,TRBJ1-1,.,TRBV18
TGTGCCAGCAGCTTAGGCAGCGGGAGTAGTATTGGGGCCAACGTCCTGACTTTC,CASSLGSGSSIGANVLTF,TRBD2,TRBJ2-6,once,TRBV7-9
TGTGCCAGCAGTGAACAAGCTGACATGAACACTGAAGCTTTCTTT,CASSEQADMNTEAFF,.,TRBJ1-1,.,TRBV6-4
TGTGCCAGCAGCCCCCGAGCGGGGGCGGGCTACAATGAGCAGTTCTTC,CASSPRAGAGYNEQFF,TRBD2,TRBJ2-1,.,TRBV7-8
TGTGCCAGCAGCTTATCCCCAGGGAATAATTCACCCCTCCACTTT,CASSLSPGNNSPLHF,.,TRBJ1-6,.,TRBV7-2
TGTGCCAGCAGAAAGACAAACTCCTACGAGCAGTACTTC,CASRKTNSYEQYF,.,TRBJ2-7,.,TRBV28
TGCGCCAGCAGCCAAGCCACAGGGATTGGAAACACCATATATTTT,CASSQATGIGNTIYF,.,TRBJ1-3,.,TRBV4-3
TGTGCCAGCAGTGAAGCTCGACAGAAGGAAGCTTTCTTT,CASSEARQKEAFF,.,TRBJ1-1,once,TRBV2
TGTGCCAGCAAACTCAGCGGGGGCGGGGGCACAGATACGCAGTATTTT,CASKLSGGGGTDTQYF,TRBD2,TRBJ2-3,.,TRBV7-6
TGTGCCTGGACAGATAATACGAACACTGAAGCTTTCTTT,CAWTDNTNTEAFF,.,TRBJ1-1,.,TRBV30
TGTGCCAGCAGCCCGTTTAGCCTTAATGAAAAACTGTTTTTT,CASSPFSLNEKLFF,.,TRBJ1-4,.,TRBV7-8
TGTGCCAGCTCACGTCTGGCAGGGGGAGTCTCACCCCTCCACTTT,CASSRLAGGVSPLHF,TRBD1,TRBJ1-6,few,TRBV18
TGTGCCAGCAGCTTAAGACAGTCTCGCAATCAGCCCCAGCATTTT,CASSLRQSRNQPQHF,.,TRBJ1-5,.,TRBV7-2
TGCGCCAGCAGCTTGGGACCGCGGGGCCTCACAGATACGCAGTATTTT,CASSLGPRGLTDTQYF,.,TRBJ2-3,few,TRBV5-1
TGTGCCAGCAGCAAAATGACAGGGAGAAACACCATATATTTT,CASSKMTGRNTIYF,.,TRBJ1-3,.,TRBV21-1
TGCGCCAGTTCCTTAACGGGGGGGGCAGGTCAGCCCCAGCATTTT,CASSLTGGAGQPQHF,.,TRBJ1-5,.,TRBV5-1
TGTGCCAGCAGTGAAGTCGGGGGGAATCAGCCCCAGCATTTT,CASSEVGGNQPQHF,.,TRBJ1-5,few,TRBV6-1
TGTGCCAGCAGTCCAAGGACTAGCCGGACAGATGAGCAGTTCTTC,CASSPRTSRTDEQFF,TRBD2,TRBJ2-1,.,TRBV5-6
TGTGCCAGCAGCGGAAATAGCGGAGGGAGCTCCTACAATGAGCAGTTCTTC,CASSGNSGGSSYNEQFF,.,TRBJ2-1,.,TRBV9
TGTGCCAGTACCGCACAGAACACCGGGGAGCTGTTTTTT,CASTAQNTGELFF,.,TRBJ2-2,.,TRBV19
TGTGCCAGCAGCACCTCACAGGCTTCCAGCAATCAGCCCCAGCATTTT,CASSTSQASSNQPQHF,.,TRBJ1-5,.,TRBV21-1
TGTGCCAGCAGCTTGGCCCCGGGAACCTACGAGCAGTACTTC,CASSLAPGTYEQYF,.,TRBJ2-7,.,TRBV5-5
TGTGCCAGCAGCTCTGGTCCCCTAGGGGGCTCCTACGAGCAGTACTTC,CASSSGPLGGSYEQYF,.,TRBJ2-7,few,TRBV7-2
TGTGCCAGCTCACGGACCGGGACAGGGGATCAGCCCCAGCATTTT,CASSRTGTGDQPQHF,TRBD1,TRBJ1-5,.,TRBV18